This T cell receptor beta chain originates from a study of blood T cell repertoires in COVID-19. Study as a whole: Acute-phase and convalescent COVID-19 samples originated in the United States, Italy and Spain. T cells, B-cell-depleted T cells, or PBMCs provided the cDNA or gDNA that served as material.

The CDR3 has 20 amino acids. The trim removed 6 bases at V and 0 bases at J, leaving 13 bases unmatched. CDR1 is SGHDN, CDR2 FVKESK, per germline. Original data processing: Estimated nucleated cell counts came from reference gene primer amplification. Sequencing used immunoSEQ multiplex PCR; TCRdb keeps in-frame clones, though not all of them. That table furnishes V, J and clone size, whereas the DNA furnished D and trimming. The sample has about 210,000 clones, about 86% seen once. The chain links TRBV14 to TRBJ2-6; TRBD2 matches 11 bases. The sample taken for sequencing was peripheral blood. The source of this sequence is a man between 18 and 35 years old with active or convalescent COVID-19. CDR3 amino acids: CASSHLVAGGFVSGANVLTF. CDR3 in DNA: TGTGCCAGCAGTCACCTGGTAGCGGGAGGGTTCGTCTCTGGGGCCAACGTCCTGACTTTC.